These 18 T cell receptor beta chains were all obtained from the same sample, sequenced in a study of T cells after yellow fever vaccination (dated by TCRdb to about 2019). The treatment or condition label, as the study defines it: live attenuated yellow fever vaccine strain. The method behind the library was 5' RACE. TCRdb records Illumina HiSeq 2500 as the sequencer. TCRdb cleaned the public reads at Q25 with fastp, built clones with MiXCR and kept in-frame beta chains. Rows matching on CDR3 protein sequence are summarized as one entry with the most common DNA and genes. This sample comprises some 500,000 distinct CDR3 sequences, roughly 14% of them detected only once. Of the sample, over 13% is held by the ten largest clones. The sample was PBMCs, taken on the day of the yellow fever booster vaccination. These receptor sequences come from a man aged 25-45 years who received the YFV17D yellow fever vaccine.

This clonotype was seen repeatedly, ten times or more. This sequence joins TRBV12-3 or TRBV12-4 and TRBJ1-2; TRBD1 matches at 10 bases. Losses at the gene ends were 3 bases for V and 14 bases for J; bases not matched to a gene: 15. This CDR3 has 15 residues. The CDR3 nucleotides read TGTGCCAGCAGTTTTGGGGACAGGGGTGCTCAAGATCTAACCTTC. Protein: CASSFGDRGAQDLTF.

This clonotype turned up a few times. J is TRBJ1-2 and V is TRBV9, with D perhaps TRBD1 (6 bases). This CDR3 comprises 13 residues. The V end lost 4 bases, the J end lost 5 bases, and 12 bases lay between the germline ends. Germline V lookup: CDR1 SGDLS, CDR2 YYNGEE. CDR3 coding DNA: TGTGCCAGCAGCCCGCCACAGGGTTATGGCTACACCTTC. It translates to CASSPPQGYGYTF.

The chain joins TRBV5-1 to TRBJ2-6, with D unclear. The CDR3 totals 16 residues. CDR1 is SGHRS and CDR2 is YFSETQ in the germline V gene. Trimming stripped 2 bases from V and 4 bases from J, with 13 bases between. In DNA form, the CDR3 reads TGCGCCAGCAGCTTCGGCCCGCCTCCCGGGGCCAACGTCCTGACTTTC. This encodes CASSFGPPPGANVLTF. The full variable domain, completed using reference TRBV5-1 and TRBJ2-6, is KAGVTQTPRYLIKTRGQQVTLSCSPISGHRSVSWYQQTPGQGLQFLFEYFSETQRNKGNFPGRFSGRQFSNSRSEMNVSTLELGDSALYLCASSFGPPPGANVLTFGAGSRLTVL.

This clonotype has only a few counts. The V and J genes are TRBV6-1 and TRBJ1-5; no definite D call. The V end was cut by 8 bases, the J end by 1 base, with 12 bases between. This CDR3 has 14 residues. Per the germline V gene, CDR1 is MNHNS and CDR2 is SASEGT. CDR3 sequence (DNA): TGTGCCAGCGACGTGGGGTACAGCAATCAGCCCCAGCATTTT. Protein: CASDVGYSNQPQHF.

The chain carries TRBV12-3 or TRBV12-4 and TRBJ2-3, with D perhaps TRBD1 or TRBD2 (5 bases each). V was pared by 3 bases and J by 9 bases, with 13 bases between. This CDR3 has 13 amino acids. The CDR3 loop reads CASSFLLGETQYF. The CDR3, as DNA: TGTGCCAGCAGTTTTCTTCTGGGGGAGACGCAGTATTTT.

The chain joins TRBV5-1 to TRBJ2-1; unclear D gene. V dropped 1 base and J dropped 6 bases, with 17 bases sitting between them. The CDR3 extends over 16 amino acids. Germline V lookup: CDR1 SGHRS, CDR2 YFSETQ. This chain's CDR3 is CASSLSGKIAVNEQFF. The CDR3 DNA sequence: TGCGCCAGCAGCTTGAGTGGGAAAATCGCGGTCAATGAGCAGTTCTTC.

This rearrangement joins TRBV20-1 to TRBJ1-4; possible D gene TRBD1, 6 bases. The length of the CDR3 is 11 residues. Germline V gene data show CDR1 as DFQATT and CDR2 as SNEGSKA (reference sequence). V was pared by 6 bases and J by 5 bases, with 7 bases between. Here the CDR3 DNA reads TGCAGTGCCAGGGGAAATGAAAAACTGTTTTTT. Amino acid sequence: CSARGNEKLFF.

This clonotype was picked up a small number of times. The chain couples TRBV7-6 to TRBJ2-3; 13 bases map to TRBD2. The CDR3 length is 19 residues. Germline CDR1 and CDR2: SGHVS and FNYEAQ. Trimming at V came to 5 bases and at J to 2 bases, leaving 13 bases not matched to a gene. The CDR3 DNA follows: TGTGCCAGCAGCCCCCCCCCAGCGGGACTAGCGGGGATCACAGATACGCAGTATTTT. This sequence encodes CASSPPPAGLAGITDTQYF.

This chain uses TRBV20-1 with TRBJ1-1; D possibly corresponds to TRBD1 (6 bases). The V end lost 0 bases, the J end lost 0 bases, and 14 bases lay between the germline ends. The CDR3 loop spans 16 amino acids. Germline CDR1 reads DFQATT; CDR2 reads SNEGSKA (reference sequence). CDR3 in DNA: TGCAGTGCTAGAGATCTCCTAGGGGGTTTGAACACTGAAGCTTTCTTT. It translates to CSARDLLGGLNTEAFF.

This clonotype has just a few counts. The chain links TRBV4-3 to TRBJ1-2, with D possibly being TRBD1 (5 bases). V lost 3 bases and J 6 bases, leaving 8 bases between the germline ends. The CDR3 consists of 12 residues. Germline lookup yields CDR1 LGHNA and CDR2 YSLEER. The CDR3 DNA reads TGCGCCAGCAGCCATCAGGGTGATGGCTACACCTTC. This translates into CASSHQGDGYTF.

There are a few counts of this clonotype. The rearrangement uses TRBV19 and TRBJ2-1, with 12 bases identical to TRBD2. The CDR3 consists of 16 residues. Trimming removed 6 bases from V and 0 bases from J; junction bases left unmatched: 3. CDR1 and CDR2 from the germline V gene are LNHDA and SQIVND (reference sequence). CDR3 protein: CASSGLAGSSYNEQFF. CDR3 coding DNA: TGTGCCAGTAGCGGACTAGCGGGAAGCTCCTACAATGAGCAGTTCTTC.

The gene calls are TRBV9 and TRBJ2-1; tentative D call: TRBD2 (5 bases). From germline, CDR1 is SGDLS and CDR2 YYNGEE. V lost 4 bases and J 3 bases, leaving 17 bases between the germline ends. This CDR3 has 16 amino acids. This CDR3 reads CASSRRWGSDYNEQFF. In DNA, the CDR3 is TGTGCCAGCAGCCGGAGGTGGGGATCTGACTACAATGAGCAGTTCTTC.

The J gene is TRBJ2-1, the V gene TRBV7-3, with TRBD2 matching over 11 bases. The V gene end was trimmed by 5 bases and the J gene end by 5 bases; junction bases not matched to a gene: 5. Germline CDR1 reads SGHTA; CDR2 reads FQGTGA. This CDR3 comprises 15 residues. CDR3 sequence (DNA): TGTGCCAGCAGCGACGGGACTAGCGGTCACAATGAGCAGTTCTTC. The encoded protein is CASSDGTSGHNEQFF.

This clonotype was recorded a few times. The chain has TRBV18 and TRBJ2-1; 8 nucleotides line up with TRBD1. Germline CDR1 is KGHSH and CDR2 is LQKENI. The junction had 3 bases not matched to a gene; V was cut back by 3 bases and J by 5 bases. CDR3 length equals 14 residues. CDR3 coding DNA: TGTGCCAGCTCACCGGACAGGGCTAACAATGAGCAGTTCTTC. As protein: CASSPDRANNEQFF.

The chain carries TRBV15 and TRBJ2-3, with TRBD2 matching over 9 bases. Germline assignment: CDR1 LNHNV and CDR2 YYDKDF (reference sequence). The J segment lost 6 bases and the V segment lost 1 base, leaving 2 bases of the junction unmatched. CDR3 length: 14 residues. CDR3 residues: CATSRVSGSDTQYF. The CDR3 DNA sequence: TGTGCCACCAGCAGAGTTAGCGGGAGTGATACGCAGTATTTT. Full variable domain (rest looked up from reference TRBV15 and TRBJ2-3): DAMVIQNPRYQVTQFGKPVTLSCSQTLNHNVMYWYQQKSSQAPKLLFHYYDKDFNNEADTPDNFQSRRPNTSFCFLDIRSPGLGDTAMYLCATSRVSGSDTQYFGPGTRLTVL.

The rearrangement uses TRBV6-2 or TRBV6-3 and TRBJ2-5; TRBD2 agrees at 7 bases. The junction had 20 bases not matched to a gene; V was cut back by 0 bases and J by 4 bases. Germline V gives CDR1 MNHEY, CDR2 SVGEGT. The length of the CDR3 is 20 residues. CDR3 bases: TGTGCCAGCAGTTACTCGATAGCCGACAGCGGGGAGGATCCGTTAGAGACCCAGTACTTC. Translation: CASSYSIADSGEDPLETQYF.

This clonotype was counted at least ten times. This chain links TRBV7-9 with TRBJ2-1; possible D gene TRBD1, 6 bases. Trimming removed 5 bases from V and 2 bases from J, with 16 bases in between. CDR1 is SEHNR and CDR2 is FQNEAQ in the germline V gene (reference sequence). CDR3 size: 16 residues. The CDR3 DNA reads TGTGCCAGCAGCCCATACAGGGAAATGACCTACAATGAGCAGTTCTTC. Its protein product is CASSPYREMTYNEQFF.

There are a few counts of this clonotype. The rearrangement joins TRBV7-2 to TRBJ2-4; TRBD2 agrees at 9 bases. The CDR3 is made up of 15 amino acids. The germline CDR1 and CDR2 sequences are SGHTA and FQGNSA. Trimming took 2 bases from V and 4 from J; bases not matched to a gene: 3. The CDR3 nucleotides read TGTGCCAGCAGCTTATTACTAGCGGGTAAAAACATTCAGTACTTC. It encodes CASSLLLAGKNIQYF.